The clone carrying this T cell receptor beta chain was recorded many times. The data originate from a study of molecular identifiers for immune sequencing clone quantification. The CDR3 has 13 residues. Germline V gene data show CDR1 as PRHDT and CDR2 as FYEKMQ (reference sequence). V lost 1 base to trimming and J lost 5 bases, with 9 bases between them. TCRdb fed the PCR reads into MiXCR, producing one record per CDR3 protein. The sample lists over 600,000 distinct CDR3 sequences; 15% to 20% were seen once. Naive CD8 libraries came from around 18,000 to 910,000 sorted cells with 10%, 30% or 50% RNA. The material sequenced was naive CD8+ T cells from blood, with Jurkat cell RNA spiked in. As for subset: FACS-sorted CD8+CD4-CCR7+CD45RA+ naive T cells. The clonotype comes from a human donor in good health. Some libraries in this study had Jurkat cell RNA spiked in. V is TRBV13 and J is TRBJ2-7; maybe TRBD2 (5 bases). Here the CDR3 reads CASSLARRHEQYF. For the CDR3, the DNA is TGTGCCAGCAGCTTAGCCAGGAGGCACGAGCAGTACTTC.